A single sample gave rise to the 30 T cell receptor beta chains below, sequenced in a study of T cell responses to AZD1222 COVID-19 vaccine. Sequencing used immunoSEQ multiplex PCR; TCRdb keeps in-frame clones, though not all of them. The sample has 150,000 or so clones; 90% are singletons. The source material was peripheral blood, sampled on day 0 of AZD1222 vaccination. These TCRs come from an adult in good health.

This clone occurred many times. DNA of the CDR3: TGTGCCAGCAGTGACTCTGCCGGGACTAGCTCTGGAGATACGCAGTATTTT. Residues: CASSDSAGTSSGDTQYF. The V gene is TRBV6-4, the J gene TRBJ2-3; 9 bases map to TRBD2. Germline loops: CDR1 MRHNA, CDR2 SNTAGT. The CDR3 totals 17 residues. V gave up 0 bases and J gave up 5 bases; unmatched junction bases: 9.

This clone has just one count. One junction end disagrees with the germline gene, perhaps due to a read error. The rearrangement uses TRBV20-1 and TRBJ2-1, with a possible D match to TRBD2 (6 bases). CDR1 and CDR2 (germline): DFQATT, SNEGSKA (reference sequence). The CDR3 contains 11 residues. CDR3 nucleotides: TGCAGTGCTAATGCCGGGACTTGGAACGTCTTC. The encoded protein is CSANAGTWNVF.

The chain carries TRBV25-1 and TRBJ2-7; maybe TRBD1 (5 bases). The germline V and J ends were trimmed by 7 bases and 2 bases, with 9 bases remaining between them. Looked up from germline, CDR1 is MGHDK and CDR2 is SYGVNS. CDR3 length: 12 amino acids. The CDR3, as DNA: TGTGCCAGCACACGGACAACCTACGAGCAGTACTTC. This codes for CASTRTTYEQYF.

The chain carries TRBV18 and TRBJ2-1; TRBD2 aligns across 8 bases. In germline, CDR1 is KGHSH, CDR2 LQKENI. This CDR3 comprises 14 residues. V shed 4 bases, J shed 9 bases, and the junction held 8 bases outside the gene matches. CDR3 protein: CASSLIAGKGEQFF. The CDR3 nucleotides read TGTGCCAGCTCACTCATAGCGGGGAAAGGTGAGCAGTTCTTC. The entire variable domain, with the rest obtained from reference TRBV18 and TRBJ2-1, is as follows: NAGVMQNPRHLVRRRGQEARLRCSPMKGHSHVYWYRQLPEEGLKFMVYLQKENIIDESGMPKERFSAEFPKEGPSILRIQQVVRGDSAAYFCASSLIAGKGEQFFGPGTRLTVL.

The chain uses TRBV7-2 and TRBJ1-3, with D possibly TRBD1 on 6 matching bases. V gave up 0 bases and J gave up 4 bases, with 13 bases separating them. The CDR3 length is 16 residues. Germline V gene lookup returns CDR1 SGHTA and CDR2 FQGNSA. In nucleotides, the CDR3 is TGTGCCAGCAGCTTAGCGCTAAGGGGGTCCGGAAACACCATATATTTT. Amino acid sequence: CASSLALRGSGNTIYF.

The DNA of the CDR3 is TGTGCCGCACTCGACCGGTTAACGGGAAACACCATATATTTT. Protein: CAALDRLTGNTIYF. This chain joins TRBV10-3 and TRBJ1-3; D gene uncertain. The CDR3 consists of 14 residues. V lost 11 bases to trimming and J lost 4 bases, with 18 bases between them. Germline values: CDR1 ENHRY, CDR2 SYGVKD.

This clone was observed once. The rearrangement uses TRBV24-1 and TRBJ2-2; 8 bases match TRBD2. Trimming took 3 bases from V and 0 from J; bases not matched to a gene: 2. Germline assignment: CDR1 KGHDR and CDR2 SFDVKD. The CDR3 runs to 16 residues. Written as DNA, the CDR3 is TGTGCCACCAGTGATGCGGGGGGCGCGAACACCGGGGAGCTGTTTTTT. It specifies CATSDAGGANTGELFF.

The CDR3 region has the DNA TGTGCCACCAGTAACGGGGACTATGGCTACACCTTC. Amino acids: CATSNGDYGYTF. The chain carries TRBV24-1 and TRBJ1-2; D call uncertain. Trimming stripped 6 bases from V and 3 bases from J, with 7 bases between. Germline V gene data show CDR1 as KGHDR and CDR2 as SFDVKD. CDR3 size: 12 residues.

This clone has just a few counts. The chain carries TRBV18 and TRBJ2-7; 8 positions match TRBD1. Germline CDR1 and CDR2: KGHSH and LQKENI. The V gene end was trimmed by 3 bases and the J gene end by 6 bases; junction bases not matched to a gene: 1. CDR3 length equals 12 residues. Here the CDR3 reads CASSPTGVEQYF. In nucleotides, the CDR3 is TGTGCCAGCTCACCGACAGGGGTCGAGCAGTACTTC.

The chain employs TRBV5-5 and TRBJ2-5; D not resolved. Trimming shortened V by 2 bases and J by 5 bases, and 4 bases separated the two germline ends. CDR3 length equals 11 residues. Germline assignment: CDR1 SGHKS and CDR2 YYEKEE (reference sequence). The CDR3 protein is CASSLVETQYF. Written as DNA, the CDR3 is TGTGCCAGCAGCTTAGTGGAGACCCAGTACTTC.

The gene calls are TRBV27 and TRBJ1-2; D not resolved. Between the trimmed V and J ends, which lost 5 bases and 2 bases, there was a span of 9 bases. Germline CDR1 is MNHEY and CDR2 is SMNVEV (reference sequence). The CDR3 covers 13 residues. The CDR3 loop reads CASSSGFNYGYTF. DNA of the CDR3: TGTGCCAGCAGTAGCGGTTTCAACTATGGCTACACCTTC.

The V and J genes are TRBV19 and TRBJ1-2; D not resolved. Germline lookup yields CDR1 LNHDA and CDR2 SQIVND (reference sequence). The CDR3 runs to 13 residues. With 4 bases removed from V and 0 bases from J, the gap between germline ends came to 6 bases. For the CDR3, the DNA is TGTGCCAGTAGTAGCGGTCCTAACTATGGCTACACCTTC. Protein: CASSSGPNYGYTF.

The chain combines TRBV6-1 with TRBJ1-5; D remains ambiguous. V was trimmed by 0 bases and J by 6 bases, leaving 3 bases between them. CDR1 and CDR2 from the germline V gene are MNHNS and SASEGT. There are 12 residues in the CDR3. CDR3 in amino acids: CASSEAGQPQHF. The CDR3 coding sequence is TGTGCCAGCAGTGAAGCCGGTCAGCCCCAGCATTTT.

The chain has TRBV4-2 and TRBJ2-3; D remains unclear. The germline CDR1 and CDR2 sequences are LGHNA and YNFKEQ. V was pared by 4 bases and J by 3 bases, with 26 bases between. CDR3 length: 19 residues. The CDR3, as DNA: TGTGCCAGCAGCCCTGTCTTAGGTGGCACCCAGACCCCGACAGATACGCAGTATTTT. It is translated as CASSPVLGGTQTPTDTQYF.

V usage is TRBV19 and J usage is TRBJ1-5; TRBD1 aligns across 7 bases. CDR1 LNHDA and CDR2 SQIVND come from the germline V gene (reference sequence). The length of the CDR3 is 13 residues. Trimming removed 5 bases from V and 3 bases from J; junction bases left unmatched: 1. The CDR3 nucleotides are TGTGCCAGTAGTGGACAGGTCAATCAGCCCCAGCATTTT. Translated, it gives CASSGQVNQPQHF.

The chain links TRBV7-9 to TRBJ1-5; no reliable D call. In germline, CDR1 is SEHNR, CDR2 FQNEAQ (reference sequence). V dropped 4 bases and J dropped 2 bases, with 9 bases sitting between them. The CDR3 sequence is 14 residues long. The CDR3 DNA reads TGTGCCAGCAGCTCCTCTTCGGGCAATCAGCCCCAGCATTTT. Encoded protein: CASSSSSGNQPQHF.

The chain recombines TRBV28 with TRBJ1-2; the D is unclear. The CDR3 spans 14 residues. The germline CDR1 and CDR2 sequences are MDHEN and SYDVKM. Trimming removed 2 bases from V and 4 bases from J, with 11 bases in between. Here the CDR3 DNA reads TGTGCCAGCAGTTTAGCGGGTATAGGCTATGGCTACACCTTC. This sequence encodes CASSLAGIGYGYTF.

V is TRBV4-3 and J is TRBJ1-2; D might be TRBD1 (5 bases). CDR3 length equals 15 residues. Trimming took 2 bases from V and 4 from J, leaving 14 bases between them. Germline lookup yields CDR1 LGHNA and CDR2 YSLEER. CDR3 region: CASSQLYGGPYGYTF. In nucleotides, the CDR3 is TGCGCCAGCAGCCAATTGTACGGGGGACCCTATGGCTACACCTTC.

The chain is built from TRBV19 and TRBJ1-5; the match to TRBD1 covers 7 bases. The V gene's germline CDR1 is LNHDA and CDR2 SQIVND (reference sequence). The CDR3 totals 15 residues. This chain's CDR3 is CATLDRAYSNQPQHF. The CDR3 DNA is TGTGCGACCCTTGACAGGGCTTATAGCAATCAGCCCCAGCATTTT.

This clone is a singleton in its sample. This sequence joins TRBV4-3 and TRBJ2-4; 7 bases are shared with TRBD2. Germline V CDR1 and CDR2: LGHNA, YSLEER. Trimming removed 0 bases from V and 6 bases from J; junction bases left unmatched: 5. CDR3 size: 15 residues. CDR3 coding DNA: TGCGCCAGCAGCCAAGAGTATCCGGGAGGAAACATTCAGTACTTC. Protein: CASSQEYPGGNIQYF.

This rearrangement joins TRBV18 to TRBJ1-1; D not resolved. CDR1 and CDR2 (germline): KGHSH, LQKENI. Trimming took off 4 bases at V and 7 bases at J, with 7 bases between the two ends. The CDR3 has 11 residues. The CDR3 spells CASSQADEAFF. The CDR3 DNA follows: TGTGCCAGCTCACAAGCCGATGAAGCTTTCTTT.

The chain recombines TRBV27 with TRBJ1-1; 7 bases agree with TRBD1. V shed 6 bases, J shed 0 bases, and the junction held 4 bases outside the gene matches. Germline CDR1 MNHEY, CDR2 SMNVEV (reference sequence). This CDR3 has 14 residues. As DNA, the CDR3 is TGTGCCAGCAGCAGGGGGACGGTGAACACTGAAGCTTTCTTT. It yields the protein CASSRGTVNTEAFF.

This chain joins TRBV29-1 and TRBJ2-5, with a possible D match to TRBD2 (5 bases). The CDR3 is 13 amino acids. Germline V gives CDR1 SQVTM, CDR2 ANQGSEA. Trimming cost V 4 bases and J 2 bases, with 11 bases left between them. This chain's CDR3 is CSVAGTSQETQYF. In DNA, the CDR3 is TGCAGCGTTGCGGGAACCTCTCAAGAGACCCAGTACTTC. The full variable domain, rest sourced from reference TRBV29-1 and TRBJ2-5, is SAVISQKPSRDICQRGTSLTIQCQVDSQVTMMFWYRQQPGQSLTLIATANQGSEATYESGFVIDKFPISRPNLTFSTLTVSNMSPEDSSIYLCSVAGTSQETQYFGPGTRLLVL.

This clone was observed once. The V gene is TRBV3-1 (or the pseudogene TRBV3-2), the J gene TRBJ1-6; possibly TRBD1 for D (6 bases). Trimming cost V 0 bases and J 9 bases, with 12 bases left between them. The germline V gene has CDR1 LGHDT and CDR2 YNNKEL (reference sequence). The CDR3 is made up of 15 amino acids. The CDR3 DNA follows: TGTGCCAGCAGCCAAGATATCACAGGGCGTTCACCCCTCCACTTT. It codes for CASSQDITGRSPLHF.

CDR3 amino acids: CASSPLGPLEQYF. The DNA for the CDR3 is TGTGCCAGCAGTCCCCTGGGTCCACTCGAGCAGTACTTC. The chain couples TRBV12-3 or TRBV12-4 to TRBJ2-7; D remains unclear. This CDR3 spans 13 amino acids. V lost 5 bases, J lost 6 bases, and 14 bases lay in between.

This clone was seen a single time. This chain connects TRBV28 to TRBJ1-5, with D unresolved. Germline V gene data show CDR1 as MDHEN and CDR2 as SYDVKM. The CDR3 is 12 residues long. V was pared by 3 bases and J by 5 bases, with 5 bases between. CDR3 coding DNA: TGTGCCAGCAGTTTCGCATATCAGCCCCAGCATTTT. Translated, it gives CASSFAYQPQHF.

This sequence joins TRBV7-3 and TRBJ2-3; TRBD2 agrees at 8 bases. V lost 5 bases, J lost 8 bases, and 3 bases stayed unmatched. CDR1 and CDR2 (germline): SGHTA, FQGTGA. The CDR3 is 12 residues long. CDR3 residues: CASSPGLGTQYF. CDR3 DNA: TGTGCCAGCAGCCCGGGACTAGGTACGCAGTATTTT.

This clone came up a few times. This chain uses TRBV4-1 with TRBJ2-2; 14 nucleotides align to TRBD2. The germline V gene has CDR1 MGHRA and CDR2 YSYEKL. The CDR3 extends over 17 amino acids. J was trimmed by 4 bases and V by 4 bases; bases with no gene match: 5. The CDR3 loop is CASSRGLAGVGTGELFF. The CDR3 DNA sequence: TGCGCCAGCAGCCGGGGACTAGCGGGGGTTGGCACCGGGGAGCTGTTTTTT.

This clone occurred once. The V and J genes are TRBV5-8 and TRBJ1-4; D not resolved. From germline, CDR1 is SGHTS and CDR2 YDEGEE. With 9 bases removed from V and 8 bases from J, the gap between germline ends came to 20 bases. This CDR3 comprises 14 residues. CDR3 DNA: TGTGCCACTAATCGGGCCCAAACGTGGGAAAAACTGTTTTTT. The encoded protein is CATNRAQTWEKLFF.

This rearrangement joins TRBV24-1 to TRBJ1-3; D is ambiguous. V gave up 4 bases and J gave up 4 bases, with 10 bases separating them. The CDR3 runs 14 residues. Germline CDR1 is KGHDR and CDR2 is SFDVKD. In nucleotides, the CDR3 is TGTGCCACCAGTGACGGGGTCGCGGGAAACACCATATATTTT. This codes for CATSDGVAGNTIYF.